Sequencing of this T cell receptor beta chain was carried out in a study of T-cell memory formation after mild COVID-19 (dated by TCRdb to the early 2020s). With respect to the entire study: TCR sequence clusters from the two donors were largely donor specific. In a couple of donors, T-cell clones that expanded and contracted after mild COVID-19 were followed by sequencing TCRalpha and TCRbeta repertoires longitudinally. Two young, previously healthy adult volunteers, one female and one male, were included in the cohort.

Comment on this clonotype: Its antigen remains unidentified. No much larger clone exists at a distance of one base, and base qualities are not known.

Findings and caveats that apply to the study as a whole: Clones contracting from day 15 to 85 had balanced CD4/CD8 phenotypes, while a second wave expanding from day 15 to 37 was biased towards CD4+. The detection of some responding clones in pre-infection memory suggests that pre-existing cross-reactive memory T cells joined the SARS-CoV-2 response. Contracting CD4+ clones were located mainly in the CM and EM memory subsets, whereas CD8+ clones were found to be enriched in EMRA. SARS-CoV-2 specificity of the second-wave clones peaking on day 37 was not confirmed. The study included only a couple of mild cases, and larger cohorts that include severe cases with pre-infection samples were judged to be necessary.

Instrument used: Illumina NovaSeq 6000. TCRalpha and TCRbeta cDNA libraries were built by 5'RACE with constant-segment primers, adding sample barcodes and unique molecular identifiers. Trizol reagent was used to extract RNA from every sample. Libraries were amplified in two PCR steps, with a second sample barcode and Illumina TruSeq adapters added in the second step. Libraries were sequenced on an Illumina NovaSeq with 2 x 150 bp paired-end reads. For the original study's pipeline: Reads were demultiplexed and collapsed into UMI-guided consensus sequences with migec v1.2.7. Using mixcr v2.1.11, the UMI consensuses were aligned to TRA and TRB V and J templates and assembled into clonotypes. Expanded or contracted clonotypes were those called significant by both edgeR and NoisET, with noise models trained on biological replicates. For edgeR calls, the thresholds were a false discovery rate-adjusted p below 0.01 and a log2 fold-change of 1. As an exploratory analysis of dynamics, max-normalized trajectories of the 1000 most abundant clonotypes were examined with PCA combined with hierarchical clustering. Separately sequenced CD4+ and CD8+ repertoires were used to assign a CD4 or CD8 phenotype to each responding clone. TCRdb reworked the public reads: Q25 trimming with fastp, MiXCR clone assembly, productive beta chains retained. CDR3 protein sequences are deduplicated, and each keeps its most common genes and DNA. In this record, the V and J calls reflect TCRdb's handling and not the investigators' own analysis. Recorded for this sample are around 430,000 distinct CDR3 sequences; 16% of them occurred a single time. Under 25% of the sample belongs to the ten largest clones.

The germline V gene yields SQVTM for CDR1 and ANQGSEA for CDR2. Trimming removed 5 bases from V and 4 bases from J, leaving 11 bases between the germline ends. Including the terminal cysteine and phenylalanine, the CDR3 comprises 13 residues. Only CDR3 DNA remains: 39 bases, in frame from the first base. Ficoll-Paque density gradient centrifugation was used to isolate PBMCs. Sequenced input: PBMCs or a T cell subset sorted from them (not recorded which). The receptor was derived from a man between 18 and 29 years old who had mild COVID-19 (a few samples of this study predate the infection). The sample titles of this study are shuffled in the database, so cell type and time point are left out; the donor was told from shared clones. The receptor chain draws on TRBV29-1 and TRBJ1-4, with the D gene not clear enough to name. The nucleotide sequence reads as follows: TGCAGCGTTTTTTCCGCGTTTAATGAAAAACTGTTTTTT. It specifies CSVFSAFNEKLFF.